These 9 T cell receptor beta chains share one sample of origin, sequenced in a study of T cells in Graves' hyperthyroidism and ophthalmopathy. The CDR3 regions of TCR beta were amplified from RNA transcripts. HTBI primers were employed in a first-round RT-PCR of the TCR CDR3. TCRdb fed the multiplex PCR reads into MiXCR, producing one record per CDR3 protein. Counted here are about 420,000 distinct CDR3 sequences, roughly an eighth occurring once; the ten biggest clones make up 5.3%. Sequenced sample: blood. The receptors were gathered from a woman between 18 and 29 years old with Graves' hyperthyroidism.

This clonotype was counted many times. This sequence joins TRBV12-3 or TRBV12-4 and TRBJ2-3; D possibly corresponds to TRBD1 (5 bases). V dropped 6 bases and J dropped 5 bases, with 18 bases sitting between them. The CDR3 contains 15 residues. The CDR3 DNA sequence: TGTGCCAGCAGCCTGGCTCCCGAAGGGGTAGATACGCAGTATTTT. It is translated as CASSLAPEGVDTQYF.

In its sample, this clonotype was seen many times. The chain recombines TRBV3-1 with TRBJ2-3, with 7 bases fitting TRBD2. Germline assignment: CDR1 LGHDT and CDR2 YNNKEL (reference sequence). V dropped 4 bases and J dropped 10; count of bases not matched to a gene: 8. CDR3 length: 13 residues. The CDR3 sequence: CASSPEGGGSQYF. In DNA form, the CDR3 reads TGTGCCAGCAGCCCCGAGGGCGGGGGATCGCAGTATTTT.

The rearrangement links TRBV12-3 or TRBV12-4 to TRBJ2-1; 10 nucleotides align to TRBD2. V lost 1 base and J lost 8; bases outside the gene matches: 5. There are 15 residues in the CDR3. The CDR3 region has the DNA TGTGCCAGCAGTTTAGGGCTAGCGGGAGTATATGAGCAGTTCTTC. Amino acids: CASSLGLAGVYEQFF.

This clonotype has at least ten counts. The chain joins TRBV30 to TRBJ2-3, with D perhaps TRBD2 (5 bases). V shed 5 bases and J shed 4 bases, with 13 bases lying between them. This CDR3 contains 13 residues. The germline CDR1 and CDR2 sequences are GTSNPN and SVGIG (reference sequence). The CDR3 is CAWDHEGADTQYF. Written as DNA, the CDR3 is TGTGCCTGGGACCACGAGGGCGCAGATACGCAGTATTTT.

This chain joins TRBV7-6 and TRBJ2-2; D assignment may be TRBD1 or TRBD2 (5 bases each). The germline gives CDR1 SGHVS, CDR2 FNYEAQ. The CDR3 spans 15 residues. Deletions cut 0 bases from V and 3 bases from J, with 8 bases between. CDR3: CASSLARGDTGELFF. The CDR3 DNA sequence: TGTGCCAGCAGCTTAGCAAGAGGGGACACCGGGGAGCTGTTTTTT.

The CDR3 sequence: CASTRDSHQETQYF. CDR3 coding DNA: TGTGCCAGCACCCGGGACAGCCACCAAGAGACCCAGTACTTC. The rearrangement joins TRBV6-1 to TRBJ2-5; 7 bases are shared with TRBD1. V dropped 7 bases and J dropped 0; count of bases not matched to a gene: 5. This CDR3 has 14 amino acids. The V gene's germline CDR1 is MNHNS and CDR2 SASEGT.

There are many counts of this clonotype. V usage is TRBV30 and J usage is TRBJ1-1; 8 nucleotides align to TRBD1. Germline V CDR1 and CDR2: GTSNPN, SVGIG (reference sequence). The length of the CDR3 is 12 residues. The V gene end was trimmed by 7 bases and the J gene end by 4 bases; junction bases not matched to a gene: 5. This chain's CDR3 is CAYRTGGTEAFF. The CDR3 DNA sequence: TGTGCCTATAGAACAGGGGGCACTGAAGCTTTCTTT.

This clonotype has at least ten counts. The CDR3 region has the DNA TGTGCCAGCAGGGAACCGGGACAGGGTCTGGTCTATGGCTACACCTTC. Its translation is CASREPGQGLVYGYTF. J is TRBJ1-2 and V is TRBV6-1, with 9 bases aligning to TRBD1. From germline, CDR1 is MNHNS and CDR2 SASEGT. Trimming cost V 6 bases and J 4 bases; bases outside gene matches: 12. The CDR3 is 16 amino acids.

This clonotype was seen ten or more times. The rearrangement joins TRBV29-1 to TRBJ2-7, with TRBD2 matching over 12 bases. Germline trimming cut 8 bases from V and 3 bases from J; bases unmatched to any gene: 5. The CDR3 is 13 amino acids. CDR1 and CDR2 (germline): SQVTM, ANQGSEA. The CDR3 is CSILAGGIYEQYF. The CDR3 nucleotides read TGCAGCATACTAGCGGGAGGTATCTACGAGCAGTACTTC.